Presented here are 10 T cell receptor beta chains from one specimen sequenced in a study of blood T cell repertoires in COVID-19. TCRdb's table, derived via immunoSEQ multiplex PCR, lists solely in-frame clones and lacks some. The sample contains around 140,000 clones, roughly 89% of which appear only once. Sample: peripheral blood. These receptors originate from a woman between 45 and 65 years old with acute or convalescent COVID-19.

The J gene is TRBJ2-3, the V gene TRBV7-2; 9 nucleotides align to TRBD2. Germline V gene lookup returns CDR1 SGHTA and CDR2 FQGNSA. The V segment lost 1 base and the J segment 4 bases; nucleotides outside the gene matches: 3. The CDR3 is made up of 15 amino acids. DNA of the CDR3: TGTGCCAGCAGCTTAGTAGCGGGAGTATCAGATACGCAGTATTTT. Protein: CASSLVAGVSDTQYF.

CDR3: CASSPGALGTEAFF. The CDR3 coding sequence is TGTGCCAGCAGCCCAGGGGCTCTAGGGACTGAAGCTTTCTTT. This sequence joins TRBV7-9 and TRBJ1-1; D perhaps matches TRBD1 (6 bases). Germline V gives CDR1 SEHNR, CDR2 FQNEAQ (reference sequence). The CDR3 contains 14 residues. V lost 5 bases and J lost 5, with 15 bases in between.

The J gene is TRBJ2-7, the V gene TRBV5-1; 10 bases align to TRBD2. Trimming removed 1 base from V and 6 bases from J; junction bases left unmatched: 4. The CDR3 extends over 14 amino acids. The V gene's germline CDR1 is SGHRS and CDR2 YFSETQ. CDR3 nucleotides: TGCGCCAGCAGCTTGAGGTCTAGCGGGAGCGAGCAGTACTTC. Amino acid sequence: CASSLRSSGSEQYF.

The V gene is TRBV29-1, the J gene TRBJ1-1, with a weak D call TRBD1 (5 bases). Trimming took 8 bases from V and 1 from J, leaving 11 bases between them. The length of the CDR3 is 12 residues. From germline, CDR1 is SQVTM and CDR2 ANQGSEA. CDR3 coding DNA: TGCAGCCCCGGGGGGGGGAACACTGAAGCTTTCTTT. This sequence encodes CSPGGGNTEAFF.

The table lists this clone with a count of one. This rearrangement joins TRBV6-5 to TRBJ2-2; 9 bases line up with TRBD1. Germline V gene data show CDR1 as MNHEY and CDR2 as SVGAGI. The CDR3 is made up of 14 amino acids. V shed 3 bases and J 6 bases; nucleotides not matched to a gene: 2. CDR3 sequence reads: CASSYWTGAGELFF. The CDR3 region has the DNA TGTGCCAGCAGTTATTGGACAGGGGCCGGGGAGCTGTTTTTT.

The chain has TRBV29-1 and TRBJ2-2; 11 positions agree with TRBD1. This CDR3 is built from 14 residues. Germline values: CDR1 SQVTM, CDR2 ANQGSEA. The junction had 4 bases not matched to a gene; V was cut back by 6 bases and J by 4 bases. In DNA form, the CDR3 reads TGCAGCGTGACCGGGACAGGGGGCACCGGGGAGCTGTTTTTT. Protein sequence: CSVTGTGGTGELFF.

A few counts support this clone. The genes are TRBV5-1 and TRBJ1-6, with D tentatively TRBD1 (5 bases). V was shortened by 0 bases and J by 5 bases, with 15 bases between the two germline ends. Germline values: CDR1 SGHRS, CDR2 YFSETQ. The CDR3 totals 17 residues. CDR3 protein: CASSLGGVGLNNSPLHF. In nucleotides, the CDR3 is TGCGCCAGCAGCTTGGGCGGAGTGGGGCTCAATAATTCACCCCTCCACTTT.

V and J are TRBV3-1 (or the pseudogene TRBV3-2) and TRBJ2-5, with D perhaps matching TRBD2 (6 bases). CDR3 length: 14 amino acids. Looked up from germline, CDR1 is LGHDT and CDR2 is YNNKEL (reference sequence). The V end was cut by 8 bases, the J end by 2 bases, with 15 bases between. The CDR3 here is CASRPLASQETQYF. The CDR3 DNA follows: TGTGCCAGCCGGCCGCTAGCGAGTCAAGAGACCCAGTACTTC.

The rearrangement uses TRBV7-2 and TRBJ2-4, with D unresolved. This CDR3 spans 15 amino acids. Trimming took 1 base from V and 0 from J, leaving 7 bases between them. Germline loops: CDR1 SGHTA, CDR2 FQGNSA. CDR3 in DNA: TGTGCCAGCAGCTTAGATTCGGTAGCCAAAAACATTCAGTACTTC. Protein sequence: CASSLDSVAKNIQYF.

The J gene is TRBJ2-7, the V gene TRBV7-9; D unclear. The V end lost 0 bases, the J end lost 6 bases, and 6 bases lay between the germline ends. The CDR3 runs 12 residues. The V gene's germline CDR1 is SEHNR and CDR2 FQNEAQ (reference sequence). The CDR3 region has the DNA TGTGCCAGCAGCTTAGCCTCAGGCGAGCAGTACTTC. Translating it yields CASSLASGEQYF.